The clone carrying this T cell receptor (beta chain) was counted once. Its specificity is unknown. At the deep level, the assay was run. Libraries were prepared by immunoSEQ multiplex PCR; TCRdb keeps only in-frame clonotypes and omits some of them. The sample shows about 2.2 million clones, 93% of them seen only once. The data derive from a study of shared clonotypes between healthy human individuals. Whole-study context: Three CD4 naive, three CD4 memory, two CD8 naive and one CD8 memory plate were used per donor. Study findings and constraints: Incompleteness in sorted-subset sequencing, despite large depth, was shown by rarefaction. Approximately 4.5% was the fraction of naive CD4 clonotypes found shared across a handful of donors.

Trimming left V 4 bases short and J 3 bases short, with 13 bases between. The length of the CDR3 is 15 residues. Germline V gene data show CDR1 as SGDLS and CDR2 as YYNGEE. Terminally differentiated effector memory CD45RA+ cells were excluded by CCR7 positive selection of CD45RO-negative cells. The chain is built from TRBV9 and TRBJ2-2; D possibly matches TRBD1 or TRBD2 (5 bases each). The clonotype originates from a man in his late teens or twenties in good health. Some clones in this sample may be carry-over from other donors' samples. The sequenced sample consisted of naive CD8+ T cells from PBMCs. The CDR3 region has the DNA TGTGCCAGCAGCTCGGGACCGGTTCACACCGGGGAGCTGTTTTTT. Its translation: CASSSGPVHTGELFF.